Listed below are T cell receptor beta chains from one sample, sequenced in a study of blood T cell dynamics during melanoma immunotherapy. TCRdb keeps only in-frame clones here, not all; method: immunoSEQ multiplex PCR. The sample has about 18,000 clones, approximately 91% seen once. This material consisted of blood, taken from a patient treated with checkpoint blockade. The receptors originated from a human donor with melanoma. Each CDR3 is given with its conserved first and last residue. D genes are given only for firm matches. Not every row has a clone size; where given, it reads once, few, many or a size class.

j_call,d_call,clone_size,v_call,cdr3_aa,cdr3_nt
TRBJ2-1,.,.,TRBV6-5,CASSYSSYNEQFF,TGTGCCAGCAGTTACTCTAGTTACAATGAGCAGTTCTTC
TRBJ2-2,.,.,TRBV14,CASSQDTAGELFF,TGTGCCAGCAGCCAAGATACGGCCGGGGAGCTGTTTTTT
TRBJ1-5,TRBD1,.,TRBV5-6,CASSRGQGASQPQHF,TGTGCCAGCAGCAGGGGGCAGGGGGCTTCTCAGCCCCAGCATTTT
TRBJ2-5,.,.,TRBV7-6,CASSIPFEGGTQYF,TGTGCCAGCAGCATACCGTTCGAGGGGGGTACCCAGTACTTC
TRBJ2-3,TRBD2,few,TRBV6-1,CASLRESGDTQYF,TGTGCCAGCTTGCGGGAGTCAGGGGATACGCAGTATTTT
TRBJ2-3,.,.,TRBV6-5,CASGSSTDTQYF,TGTGCCAGCGGGTCTAGCACAGATACGCAGTATTTT
TRBJ2-5,.,.,TRBV2,CASRAGPGETQYF,TGTGCCAGCAGGGCAGGCCCAGGGGAGACCCAGTACTTC
TRBJ2-7,TRBD1,.,TRBV11-1,CASSSGQVYEQYF,TGTGCCAGCAGCTCGGGACAGGTCTACGAGCAGTACTTC
TRBJ2-7,TRBD2,.,TRBV5-5,CASSPNPRTSGSYEQYF,TGTGCCAGCAGCCCAAACCCACGGACTAGCGGGAGCTACGAGCAGTACTTC
TRBJ1-2,TRBD1,.,TRBV2,CASSRQGNGYTF,TGTGCCAGCAGCCGACAGGGGAACGGCTACACCTTC
TRBJ2-7,.,.,TRBV6-5,CASSYSMTAYEQYF,TGTGCCAGCAGTTACTCGATGACAGCCTACGAGCAGTACTTC
TRBJ1-2,TRBD1,few,TRBV6-1,CASSPSGTGVGGYTF,TGTGCCAGCAGTCCTTCCGGGACAGGGGTAGGAGGCTACACCTTC
TRBJ2-4,TRBD2,.,TRBV5-6,CASSLASETSEWDIQYF,TGTGCCAGCAGCTTGGCCTCTGAGACTAGCGAATGGGACATTCAGTACTTC
TRBJ2-7,TRBD1,.,TRBV5-5,CASSLGQGGFYEQYF,TGTGCCAGCAGCTTGGGACAGGGGGGCTTTTACGAGCAGTACTTC
TRBJ2-7,TRBD1,.,TRBV5-4,CASSPIGQGVSEQYF,TGTGCCAGCAGCCCAATAGGACAGGGAGTCTCCGAGCAGTACTTC
TRBJ2-2,TRBD2,.,TRBV11-1,CASSLRTSGVRAGELFF,TGTGCCAGCAGCTTAAGGACTAGCGGGGTTCGAGCCGGGGAGCTGTTTTTT
TRBJ1-1,TRBD1,.,TRBV18,CASSLGQGGTEAFF,TGTGCCAGCTCACTCGGACAGGGCGGGACTGAAGCTTTCTTT
TRBJ2-1,TRBD1,.,TRBV5-1,CASSSSGQGYNEQFF,TGCGCCAGCAGCTCCTCCGGACAGGGCTACAATGAGCAGTTCTTC
TRBJ1-2,TRBD1,.,TRBV5-6,CASSSGQGAQNYGYTF,TGTGCCAGCAGCTCGGGACAGGGGGCGCAGAACTATGGCTACACCTTC
TRBJ2-7,TRBD1,.,TRBV27,CASRGGTGGFHEQYF,TGTGCCAGCAGGGGGGGGACAGGGGGTTTCCACGAGCAGTACTTC
TRBJ1-3,.,few,TRBV30,CAWPSGNTIYF,TGTGCCTGGCCGAGTGGGAACACCATATATTTT
TRBJ2-1,.,.,TRBV6-1,CASRGGPSSYNEQFF,TGTGCCAGCAGGGGCGGGCCCAGCTCCTACAATGAGCAGTTCTTC
TRBJ1-5,.,.,TRBV21-1,CATEGGRAINQPQHF,TGTGCCACCGAGGGGGGGAGGGCGATAAATCAGCCCCAGCATTTT
TRBJ1-2,TRBD1,.,TRBV7-9,CASSSGQGNYGYTF,TGTGCCAGCAGCTCGGGACAGGGAAACTATGGCTACACCTTC
TRBJ2-7,TRBD1,once,TRBV10-2,CASSEYAGTGAHEQYF,TGCGCCAGCAGTGAGTACGCCGGGACAGGGGCCCACGAGCAGTACTTC
TRBJ1-4,TRBD1,.,TRBV2,CASRAGTGPEKLFF,TGTGCCAGCAGGGCCGGGACAGGGCCTGAAAAACTGTTTTTT
TRBJ2-3,TRBD1,.,TRBV11-2,CASSPGQRAADTQYF,TGTGCCAGCAGTCCGGGACAGCGAGCAGCCGATACGCAGTATTTT
TRBJ2-3,.,.,TRBV9,CASSVGGRDSDTQYF,TGTGCCAGCAGCGTAGGAGGCCGGGACTCAGATACGCAGTATTTT
TRBJ2-2,.,.,TRBV11-2,CASTTSKGGELFF,TGTGCCAGCACCACTTCAAAGGGCGGGGAGCTGTTTTTT
TRBJ1-2,.,.,TRBV14,CASSQDRAHGYTF,TGTGCCAGCAGCCAAGACAGGGCCCATGGCTACACCTTC
TRBJ1-2,.,.,TRBV5-1,CASSLGRYGSYGYTF,TGCGCCAGCAGCTTGGGACGTTACGGGTCCTATGGCTACACCTTC
TRBJ1-4,.,.,TRBV4-3,CASSQADGTEKLFF,TGCGCCAGCAGCCAAGCCGACGGGACTGAAAAACTGTTTTTT
TRBJ2-5,.,.,TRBV19,CASSRKDPRGETQYF,TGTGCCAGTAGTAGAAAGGACCCGCGGGGCGAGACCCAGTACTTC
TRBJ2-5,.,.,TRBV5-1,CASSFMPGQQETQYF,TGCGCCAGCAGCTTTATGCCGGGACAACAAGAGACCCAGTACTTC
TRBJ2-7,.,.,TRBV19,CASSIGLSSYEQYF,TGTGCCAGTAGTATAGGGCTCAGCTCCTACGAGCAGTACTTC
TRBJ1-6,TRBD1,.,TRBV2,CASSRRQGGYNSPLHF,TGTGCCAGCAGCCGGAGACAGGGCGGTTATAATTCACCCCTCCACTTT
TRBJ1-2,.,.,TRBV6-6,CASSWESGGYTF,TGTGCCAGCAGTTGGGAGTCGGGTGGCTACACCTTC
TRBJ2-5,TRBD2,.,TRBV9,CASSVVPGGPGETQYF,TGTGCCAGCAGCGTAGTGCCGGGGGGGCCGGGAGAGACCCAGTACTTC
TRBJ1-2,TRBD1,.,TRBV19,CASSIEDRVYGYTF,TGTGCCAGTAGTATCGAAGACAGGGTTTATGGCTACACCTTC
TRBJ1-1,.,few,TRBV9,CASSVDRNTEAFF,TGTGCCAGCAGCGTAGACAGGAACACTGAAGCTTTCTTT
TRBJ2-1,TRBD1,.,TRBV7-2,CASSSGQGLGTYNEQFF,TGTGCCAGCAGCTCTGGACAGGGTTTGGGTACTTACAATGAGCAGTTCTTC
TRBJ1-2,.,once,TRBV5-1,CASRPAAGYGYTF,TGCGCCAGCAGGCCCGCCGCGGGCTATGGCTACACCTTC
TRBJ1-5,.,.,TRBV7-2,CASSLNGGSNQPQHF,TGTGCCAGCAGCCTCAATGGGGGAAGCAATCAGCCCCAGCATTTT
TRBJ1-5,TRBD1,.,TRBV6-1,CAIKQGNSNQPQHF,TGTGCCATTAAACAGGGGAATAGCAATCAGCCCCAGCATTTT
TRBJ2-3,TRBD2,.,TRBV5-1,CASSEPGLAGLQNTQYF,TGCGCCAGCAGCGAACCTGGACTAGCGGGTTTACAGAATACGCAGTATTTT
TRBJ2-3,.,.,TRBV9,CASSAGAGTQYF,TGTGCCAGCAGCGCAGGGGCAGGTACGCAGTATTTT
TRBJ1-1,.,.,TRBV5-6,CASSHWLAVTEAFF,TGTGCCAGCAGCCATTGGTTGGCCGTCACTGAAGCTTTCTTT
TRBJ1-3,.,.,TRBV30,CAWSVGQVSGNTIYF,TGTGCCTGGAGTGTAGGTCAGGTCTCTGGAAACACCATATATTTT
TRBJ2-1,.,.,TRBV27,CASGGGLASYEQFF,TGTGCCAGCGGGGGGGGGCTAGCAAGCTATGAGCAGTTCTTC
TRBJ1-1,.,.,TRBV11-2,CASSSPPHMVNTEAFF,TGTGCCAGCAGCTCCCCCCCCCACATGGTGAACACTGAAGCTTTCTTT
TRBJ1-5,TRBD1,.,TRBV7-2,CASSFVGQGNQPQHF,TGTGCCAGCAGCTTCGTGGGACAGGGGAATCAGCCCCAGCATTTT
TRBJ2-3,TRBD2,.,TRBV7-3,CASSSGGGATDTQYF,TGTGCCAGCAGCTCGGGAGGAGGGGCCACAGATACGCAGTATTTT
TRBJ1-3,TRBD1,.,TRBV18,CASSPNGQGNTIYF,TGTGCCAGCTCACCTAATGGACAGGGGAACACCATATATTTT
TRBJ1-2,.,.,TRBV30,CAWSVRGRDKSAF,TGTGCCTGGAGTGTAAGGGGCAGGGACAAGTCGGCCTTC
TRBJ1-1,.,.,TRBV5-1,CASSRGAGPRNTEAFF,TGCGCCAGCAGCAGAGGGGCGGGCCCTAGGAACACTGAAGCTTTCTTT